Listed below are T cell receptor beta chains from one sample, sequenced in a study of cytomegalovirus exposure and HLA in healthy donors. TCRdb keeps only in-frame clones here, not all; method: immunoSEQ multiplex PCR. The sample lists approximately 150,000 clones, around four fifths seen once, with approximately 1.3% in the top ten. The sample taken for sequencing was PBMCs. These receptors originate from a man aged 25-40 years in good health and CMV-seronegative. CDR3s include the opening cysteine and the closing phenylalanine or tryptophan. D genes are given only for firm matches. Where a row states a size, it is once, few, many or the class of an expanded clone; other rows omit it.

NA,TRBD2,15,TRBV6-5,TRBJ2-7,CASSYELAGPLEQYF,TGTGCCAGCAGTTACGAGTTAGCGGGGCCCCTCGAGCAGTACTTC
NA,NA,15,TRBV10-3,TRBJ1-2,CAISESRFSGYGYTF,TGTGCCATCAGTGAGTCCCGGTTCTCCGGCTATGGCTACACCTTC
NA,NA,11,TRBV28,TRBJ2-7,CASSLLREQYF,TGTGCCAGCAGTCTCCTGAGGGAGCAGTACTTC
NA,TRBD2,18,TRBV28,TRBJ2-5,CASSPGTSGVGLGETQYF,TGTGCCAGCAGTCCCGGGACTAGCGGGGTGGGGTTAGGGGAGACCCAGTACTTC
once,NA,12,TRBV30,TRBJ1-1,CAWGRGDTEAFF,TGTGCCTGGGGGAGGGGAGACACTGAAGCTTTCTTT
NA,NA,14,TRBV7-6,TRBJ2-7,CASSRQGSSYEQYF,TGTGCCAGCAGTCGGCAGGGAAGCTCCTACGAGCAGTACTTC
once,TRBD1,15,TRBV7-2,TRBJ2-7,CASSLRQGATHEQYF,TGTGCCAGCAGCCTACGACAGGGGGCGACCCACGAGCAGTACTTC
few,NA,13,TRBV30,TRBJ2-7,CAWSVGGAYEQYF,TGTGCCTGGAGTGTAGGGGGGGCCTACGAGCAGTACTTC
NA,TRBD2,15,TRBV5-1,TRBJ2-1,CASSLASSGGNEQFF,TGCGCCAGCAGCTTGGCATCTAGCGGGGGGAATGAGCAGTTCTTC
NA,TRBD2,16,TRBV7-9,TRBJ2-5,CASSQRRAGWQETQYF,TGTGCCAGCAGCCAGAGGCGAGCGGGATGGCAAGAGACCCAGTACTTC